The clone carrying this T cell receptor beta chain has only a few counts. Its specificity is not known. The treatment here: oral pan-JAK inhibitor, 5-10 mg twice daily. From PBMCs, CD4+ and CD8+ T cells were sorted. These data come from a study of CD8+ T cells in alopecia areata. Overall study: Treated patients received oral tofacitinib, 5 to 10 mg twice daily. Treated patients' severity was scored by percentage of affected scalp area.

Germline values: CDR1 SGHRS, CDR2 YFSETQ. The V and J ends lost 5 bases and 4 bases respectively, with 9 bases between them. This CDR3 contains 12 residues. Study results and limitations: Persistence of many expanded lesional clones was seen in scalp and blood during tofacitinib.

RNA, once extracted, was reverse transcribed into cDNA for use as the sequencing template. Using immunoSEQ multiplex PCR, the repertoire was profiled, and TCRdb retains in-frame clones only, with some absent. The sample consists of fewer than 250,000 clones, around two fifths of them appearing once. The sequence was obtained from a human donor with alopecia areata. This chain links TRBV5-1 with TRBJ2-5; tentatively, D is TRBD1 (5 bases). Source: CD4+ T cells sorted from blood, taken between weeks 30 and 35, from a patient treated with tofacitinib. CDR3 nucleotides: TGCGCCAGCAGAGTAGGGGCAGAGACCCAGTACTTC. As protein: CASRVGAETQYF.